Listed below are T cell receptor beta chains from one sample, sequenced in a study of blood T cell repertoires in COVID-19. TCRdb's table, derived via immunoSEQ multiplex PCR, lists solely in-frame clones and lacks some. The sample contains hundreds of thousands of clones, about four fifths of which appear only once. Sequencing was performed on peripheral blood. These receptor sequences come from an elderly man with acute or convalescent COVID-19. CDR3s include the opening cysteine and the closing phenylalanine or tryptophan. A D gene is named only where the DNA matches it firmly. Not every row has a clone size; where given, it reads once, few, many or a size class.

j_gene: TRBJ2-5; v_gene: TRBV5-4; d_gene: .; len: 12; abundance: few; CDR3aa: CASSLAARAQYF; CDR3nt: TGTGCCAGCAGCTTGGCGGCCAGGGCCCAGTACTTC
j_gene: TRBJ1-3; v_gene: TRBV5-4; d_gene: TRBD1; len: 15; abundance: .; CDR3aa: CASSPGDRALNTIYF; CDR3nt: TGTGCCAGCAGCCCAGGGGACAGGGCTTTAAACACCATATATTTT
j_gene: TRBJ1-1; v_gene: TRBV5-4; d_gene: TRBD1; len: 18; abundance: .; CDR3aa: CASSDLRILQGMNTEAFF; CDR3nt: TGTGCCAGCAGCGACCTTCGGATACTACAGGGGATGAACACTGAAGCTTTCTTT
j_gene: TRBJ1-1; v_gene: TRBV5-6; d_gene: .; len: 15; abundance: .; CDR3aa: CASSLVSGRVTEAFF; CDR3nt: TGTGCCAGCAGCTTGGTATCAGGTCGAGTCACTGAAGCTTTCTTT
j_gene: TRBJ2-7; v_gene: TRBV4-1; d_gene: TRBD2; len: 17; abundance: .; CDR3aa: CASSQRSGGTPSYEQYF; CDR3nt: TGCGCCAGCAGCCAACGTAGCGGGGGAACTCCCTCCTACGAGCAGTACTTC
j_gene: TRBJ1-4; v_gene: TRBV5-1; d_gene: TRBD1; len: 14; abundance: .; CDR3aa: CASSPGQGNEKLFF; CDR3nt: TGCGCCAGCAGCCCGGGACAGGGTAATGAAAAACTGTTTTTT
j_gene: TRBJ2-2; v_gene: TRBV5-1; d_gene: .; len: 16; abundance: once; CDR3aa: CASSPSTRPNTGELFF; CDR3nt: TGCGCCAGCAGCCCCTCGACACGTCCAAACACCGGGGAGCTGTTTTTT
j_gene: TRBJ2-1; v_gene: TRBV11-2; d_gene: .; len: 15; abundance: .; CDR3aa: CASSLPTLGGTEQFF; CDR3nt: TGTGCCAGCAGCTTACCAACGTTGGGAGGGACAGAGCAGTTCTTC
j_gene: TRBJ2-2; v_gene: TRBV6-6; d_gene: TRBD2; len: 17; abundance: once; CDR3aa: CASSLGLAGDRTGELFF; CDR3nt: TGTGCCAGCAGTCTGGGACTAGCGGGAGATCGGACCGGGGAGCTGTTTTTT
j_gene: TRBJ2-1; v_gene: TRBV24-1; d_gene: TRBD2; len: 13; abundance: few; CDR3aa: CATSGDYHNEQFF; CDR3nt: TGTGCCACCAGTGGGGACTATCACAATGAGCAGTTCTTC
j_gene: TRBJ2-1; v_gene: TRBV6-5; d_gene: .; len: 14; abundance: .; CDR3aa: CASSYPGPYNEQFF; CDR3nt: TGTGCCAGCAGTTACCCGGGTCCCTACAATGAGCAGTTCTTC
j_gene: TRBJ2-3; v_gene: TRBV5-8; d_gene: TRBD2; len: 18; abundance: .; CDR3aa: CASSPLGLAGGHTDTQYF; CDR3nt: TGTGCCAGCAGCCCTCTCGGACTAGCGGGAGGTCACACAGATACGCAGTATTTT
j_gene: TRBJ2-3; v_gene: TRBV6-5; d_gene: TRBD1; len: 13; abundance: .; CDR3aa: CASNRGSTDTQYF; CDR3nt: TGTGCCAGCAACAGGGGTAGCACAGATACGCAGTATTTT